Listed here are 5 T cell receptor beta chains from one sample, sequenced in a study of blood T cell repertoires in COVID-19. The data were produced by immunoSEQ multiplex PCR, yet TCRdb's version contains in-frame clones alone and is incomplete. Of approximately 64,000 clones in the sample, more than 65% were seen once. The sample taken for sequencing was peripheral blood. Receptor source: a woman in her sixties or seventies with acute or convalescent COVID-19.

The V gene is TRBV5-1, the J gene TRBJ2-1; 11 positions agree with TRBD2. Trimming cost V 3 bases and J 7 bases; bases outside gene matches: 9. The CDR3 sequence is 16 residues long. The germline V gene encodes CDR1 SGHRS and CDR2 YFSETQ. The CDR3 region is CASSSTLAGGSNEQFF. The CDR3 DNA is TGCGCCAGCAGCTCTACTCTAGCGGGGGGTAGTAATGAGCAGTTCTTC. The variable domain in full, with the rest retrieved from reference TRBV5-1 and TRBJ2-1, is KAGVTQTPRYLIKTRGQQVTLSCSPISGHRSVSWYQQTPGQGLQFLFEYFSETQRNKGNFPGRFSGRQFSNSRSEMNVSTLELGDSALYLCASSSTLAGGSNEQFFGPGTRLTVL.

CDR3 sequence: CASTPRRGGSGGYTF. The CDR3 bases are TGTGCCAGCACCCCCCGGAGGGGGGGCTCAGGAGGCTACACCTTC. The chain combines TRBV27 with TRBJ1-2, with a possible D match to TRBD1 (6 bases). Between the trimmed V and J ends, which lost 7 bases and 8 bases, there was a span of 23 bases. The CDR3 loop spans 15 amino acids. Germline lookup yields CDR1 MNHEY and CDR2 SMNVEV (reference sequence).

The rearrangement uses TRBV5-4 and TRBJ2-7, with 11 bases that match TRBD1. Trimming removed 4 bases from V and 6 bases from J; junction bases left unmatched: 6. Germline values: CDR1 SGHNT, CDR2 YYREEE (reference sequence). The CDR3 extends over 14 amino acids. CDR3 sequence (DNA): TGTGCCAGCAGCAGGGACAGGGGGACGCTCGAGCAGTACTTC. Protein: CASSRDRGTLEQYF.

The V gene is TRBV7-9, the J gene TRBJ2-3, with no clear D. The CDR3 runs to 14 residues. V lost 7 bases and J 1 base, leaving 12 bases between the germline ends. Per germline, CDR1 SEHNR and CDR2 FQNEAQ (reference sequence). The CDR3 here is CASTAAAGTDTQYF. In DNA form, the CDR3 reads TGTGCCAGCACCGCGGCGGCGGGCACAGATACGCAGTATTTT.

This clone was recorded only once. This chain connects TRBV7-2 to TRBJ2-4, with D perhaps matching TRBD1 (5 bases). The CDR3 loop spans 16 amino acids. The V end lost 1 base, the J end lost 6 bases, and 16 bases lay between the germline ends. Germline loops: CDR1 SGHTA, CDR2 FQGNSA. DNA of the CDR3: TGTGCCAGCAGCTTAGGTGGCGGCGATGGGGCAAACATTCAGTACTTC. The encoded protein is CASSLGGGDGANIQYF.